Included here is one TCR beta chain sequence, with context. The sample comes from a study of blood T cell repertoires in COVID-19. Study-wide context: Samples of COVID-19 (acute and convalescent) were obtained from the United States, Italy and Spain. Sources were T cells, B-cell-depleted T cells, or PBMCs; the material itself was cDNA or gDNA.

The study recruited people aged 18 to 89 years across under 25 US areas. The CDR3 has 13 residues. V lost 3 bases to trimming and J lost 1 base, with 6 bases between them. In germline, CDR1 is LNHDA, CDR2 SQIVND (reference sequence). Per the original methods: Reference gene primer amplification yielded estimated nucleated cell counts. Repertoires were generated with immunoSEQ multiplex PCR, while TCRdb's copy carries only in-frame clones and drops some. For V, J and clone size, that table is used; D and trimming come from the DNA. The table records 300,000 to 400,000 clones, 80% to 90% of them present only once.

This sequence joins TRBV19 and TRBJ1-1; no definite D call. The clonotype comes from a woman in her forties with acute COVID-19. The sample taken for sequencing was PBMCs or T cells enriched from blood (not recorded which). The CDR3 protein is CASSIYRNTEAFF. The CDR3 bases are TGTGCCAGTAGTATTTATCGGAACACTGAAGCTTTCTTT.